These T cell receptor beta chains were read from a single sample in a study of cytomegalovirus exposure and HLA in healthy donors. Assay used: immunoSEQ multiplex PCR; TCRdb lists only in-frame clones, some missing. Of approximately 160,000 clones listed, roughly 75% are singletons. What was sequenced was PBMCs. The receptors here all came from a woman in her fifties or sixties in good health and CMV-seropositive. Both conserved end residues are part of each CDR3. The D gene is left open where the match is weak. Part of the rows lack a size; the others show once, few, many or a class for expanded clones.

.	TRBJ2-1	TRBV27	.	TGTGCCAGCAGTCGGCGGGGTAGCTCCTACAATGAGCAGTTCTTC	CASSRRGSSYNEQFF
TRBD1	TRBJ1-5	TRBV27	.	TGTGCCAGCAGGGACAGGGGGCTAGATCAGCCCCAGCATTTT	CASRDRGLDQPQHF
.	TRBJ2-1	TRBV5-1	.	TGCGCCAGCAGCTTACTTGGCGGGATGACCTACAATGAGCAGTTCTTC	CASSLLGGMTYNEQFF
TRBD1	TRBJ1-2	TRBV5-1	.	TGCGCCAGCAGCTTGGGGACAGGGGGACATGGCTACACCTTC	CASSLGTGGHGYTF
.	TRBJ2-3	TRBV29-1	.	TGCAGCGCACAAAAAACACCAGTAAGCACAGATACGCAGTATTTT	CSAQKTPVSTDTQYF
TRBD2	TRBJ2-1	TRBV7-8	.	TGTGCCAGCAGCTTAGCAGCGGGAGTCGGGGAGCAGTTCTTC	CASSLAAGVGEQFF
TRBD2	TRBJ2-3	TRBV7-3	once	TGTGCCAGCAGCTTAACTCGGCGGGAGAGGGATACGCAGTATTTT	CASSLTRRERDTQYF
.	TRBJ1-1	TRBV5-1	few	TGCGCCAGCAGCCTGACGGGGGACACTGAAGCTTTCTTT	CASSLTGDTEAFF
TRBD1	TRBJ1-4	TRBV27	.	TGTGCCAGCAGCCGGACAGGGTGGAATGAAAAACTGTTTTTT	CASSRTGWNEKLFF
.	TRBJ1-1	TRBV5-1	few	TGCGCCAGCAGCTTGGCTGGGGGGACCACTGAAGCTTTCTTT	CASSLAGGTTEAFF
TRBD2	TRBJ2-1	TRBV7-9	.	TGTGCCAGCAGCTATGGGACTAGCGGGAGTTCTAAGTTCTTC	CASSYGTSGSSKFF
.	TRBJ1-5	TRBV4-2	.	TGTGCCAGCAGCCATCAATCCAGGGGTAGCAATCAGCCCCAGCATTTT	CASSHQSRGSNQPQHF
TRBD1	TRBJ1-1	TRBV5-4	.	TGTGCCAGCAGACGACAGGGGCGAAGCATGAACACTGAAGCTTTCTTT	CASRRQGRSMNTEAFF
.	TRBJ2-6	TRBV6-5	.	TGTGCCAGCGCACGAGCTGGGGCCAACGTCCTGACTTTC	CASARAGANVLTF
.	TRBJ1-2	TRBV15	.	TGTGCCACCAGCAGAGATCTGGAGTCGGGAGGCTACACCTTC	CATSRDLESGGYTF
.	TRBJ1-2	TRBV6-1	.	TGTGCCAGCATTGTTAGCGCGAATGGCTACACCTTC	CASIVSANGYTF
TRBD1	TRBJ1-5	TRBV2	.	TGTGCCAGCAGACTCGAGGGACAGGCAAATCAGCCCCAGCATTTT	CASRLEGQANQPQHF
TRBD2	TRBJ2-1	TRBV6-5	.	TGTGCCAGCAGCCGAGCGGGAGCCTCGTACAATGAGCAGTTCTTC	CASSRAGASYNEQFF
TRBD1	TRBJ1-5	TRBV28	.	TGTGCCAGCAGTTTCGGACAGGCTTATAGCAATCAGCCCCAGCATTTT	CASSFGQAYSNQPQHF
.	TRBJ1-2	TRBV7-2	.	TGTGCCAGCAGCTCCCGAGGAGTGTGGCTTGGCTACACCTTC	CASSSRGVWLGYTF
.	TRBJ1-2	TRBV9	few	TGTGCCAGCAGCCCCACCCCAGGGGAAGGCTATGGCTACACCTTC	CASSPTPGEGYGYTF
TRBD1	TRBJ2-5	TRBV18	.	TGTGCCAGCTCACCACCGGGAAGGACAGGGGGAGAGACCCAGTACTTC	CASSPPGRTGGETQYF
.	TRBJ2-7	TRBV7-3	.	TGTGCCAGCGAGGGGGATTCCTACGAGCAGTACTTC	CASEGDSYEQYF
TRBD2	TRBJ2-7	TRBV7-8	.	TGTGCCAGCAGTTTAGACCCTAGCGGCGAGCAGTACTTC	CASSLDPSGEQYF
TRBD1	TRBJ2-7	TRBV28	.	TGTGCCAGCAGTTCCTCCGACAGGGGCCACGAGCAGTACTTC	CASSSSDRGHEQYF
TRBD2	TRBJ2-3	TRBV4-1	.	TGCGCCAGCAGCCGACAGCGGGGGGGCACCGATACGCAGTATTTT	CASSRQRGGTDTQYF
TRBD2	TRBJ2-1	TRBV2	.	TGTGCCAGCAACCCCGGGAGGAGCTACAATGAGCAGTTCTTC	CASNPGRSYNEQFF
.	TRBJ2-5	TRBV12-2	.	TGTGCAAGTCGCCTCATGAGACTAGCGGCACAAGAGACCCAGTACTTC	CASRLMRLAAQETQYF
TRBD1	TRBJ1-4	TRBV9	.	TGTGCCAGCAGCGTACGACGGGACAGGGGGTGTTTGGGTGAAAAACTGTTTTTT	CASSVRRDRGCLGEKLFF
TRBD1	TRBJ2-7	TRBV11-2	.	TGTGCCAGCAGCTTCTCTGACAGGGGCGGCGAGCAGTACTTC	CASSFSDRGGEQYF
.	TRBJ2-1	TRBV25-1	.	TGTGCCAGCAGTGAACAGCTAGTGAATGAGCAGTTCTTC	CASSEQLVNEQFF
TRBD2	TRBJ2-5	TRBV5-1	.	TGCGCCAGCAGCTCGACCGGGACTAGCGGCGAGACCCAGTACTTC	CASSSTGTSGETQYF
.	TRBJ1-2	TRBV6-4	.	TGTGCCAGCAGTGCGGAGGCCGTAAACTATGGCTACACCTTC	CASSAEAVNYGYTF
.	TRBJ1-5	TRBV6-5	.	TGTGCCAGCAGAGAATCGGGACTTCTTGGAAGAGGGCATTTT	CASRESGLLGRGHF
TRBD1	TRBJ1-2	TRBV27	once	TGTGCCAGCAGCGACAGGGGCGGCGGCTACACCTTC	CASSDRGGGYTF
.	TRBJ2-3	TRBV7-3	once	TGTGCCAGCAGCTTAAACCAGGGGTTGCGGGGGCAGAATACGCAGTATTTT	CASSLNQGLRGQNTQYF
.	TRBJ2-2	TRBV7-2	.	TGTGCCAGCAGCTCAGGATCAGGGTACACCGGGGAGCTGTTTTTT	CASSSGSGYTGELFF
TRBD2	TRBJ2-3	TRBV5-1	.	TGCGCCAGCAGCTTGAGCGGGAGTACAGTCGATACGCAGTATTTT	CASSLSGSTVDTQYF
.	TRBJ1-5	TRBV6-1	.	TGTGCCAGCAGTGAAGCGCTACAGGGTACCTATCAGCCCCAGCATTTT	CASSEALQGTYQPQHF
.	TRBJ1-1	TRBV28	.	TGTGCCAGCAGTTCGCGGGCCATGAACACTGAAGCTTTCTTT	CASSSRAMNTEAFF
.	TRBJ1-1	TRBV11-3	.	TGTGCCAGCAGCTTAGGGCAGAACACTGAAGCTTTCTTT	CASSLGQNTEAFF
TRBD1	TRBJ2-1	TRBV29-1	.	TGCAGCGTTGAAGATAAAGACAGGGTCTACGGGACGTACATCAATGAGCAGTTCTTC	CSVEDKDRVYGTYINEQFF
.	TRBJ2-7	TRBV6-5	.	TGTGCCAGCAGTTCTCGTACAGTGAGCTCCTACGAGCAGTACTTC	CASSSRTVSSYEQYF
.	TRBJ1-1	TRBV7-2	.	TGTGCCAGCAGCTTAGGTCTCCGGGGGGCTTTCTTT	CASSLGLRGAFF
TRBD1	TRBJ2-3	TRBV6-1	.	TGTGCCAGCAGTGACAGGGGGCCTATAGATACGCAGTATTTT	CASSDRGPIDTQYF